This T cell receptor (beta chain) was sequenced for a study of post-analysis software for immune sequencing data. Across the study: Both relapsing-remitting and secondary progressive multiple sclerosis featured among the disease courses, as did progressive-relapsing multiple sclerosis. Notes on the study in general: Controls showed significantly higher normalized Chao1 diversity than did multiple sclerosis patients. Batch-matched samples strongly co-clustered by F measure. Several TRBV segments (TRBV5-6, TRBV5-1 and TRBV20-1 among them) occurred more frequently in patients than in controls.

This CDR3 is 13 amino acids long. The germline V and J ends were trimmed by 1 base and 4 bases, with 8 bases remaining between them. The TCR beta cDNA libraries contained unique molecular identifiers. In TCRdb, the PCR reads were re-called with MiXCR into one record per CDR3 protein. The sample has under 200,000 distinct CDR3 sequences; around 36% are singletons. A word on this clonotype: Its antigen remains unidentified.

Material: blood, obtained after autologous hematopoietic stem cell transplantation. This receptor was taken from a girl aged 10 to 17 with multiple sclerosis. This chain connects TRBV12-3 or TRBV12-4 to TRBJ2-7; the D gene is possibly TRBD2 (6 bases). The CDR3 loop is CASSLVGGYEQYF. The CDR3 region has the DNA TGTGCCAGCAGTTTAGTGGGGGGTTACGAGCAGTACTTC.